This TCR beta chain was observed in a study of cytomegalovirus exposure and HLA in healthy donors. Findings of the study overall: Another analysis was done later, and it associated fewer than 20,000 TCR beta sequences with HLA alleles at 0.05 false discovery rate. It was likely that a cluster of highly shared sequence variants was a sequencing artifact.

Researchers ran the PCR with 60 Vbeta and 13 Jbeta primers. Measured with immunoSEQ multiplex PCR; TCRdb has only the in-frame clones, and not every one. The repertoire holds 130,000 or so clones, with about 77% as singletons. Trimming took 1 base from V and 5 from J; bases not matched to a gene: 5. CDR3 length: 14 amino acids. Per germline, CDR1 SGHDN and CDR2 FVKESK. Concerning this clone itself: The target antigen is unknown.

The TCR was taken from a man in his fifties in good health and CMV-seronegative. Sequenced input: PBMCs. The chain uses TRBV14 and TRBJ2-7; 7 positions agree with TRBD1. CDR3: CASSQGQGPHEQYF. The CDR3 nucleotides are TGTGCCAGCAGCCAAGGACAGGGCCCTCACGAGCAGTACTTC. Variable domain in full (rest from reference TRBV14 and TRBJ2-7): EAGVTQFPSHSVIEKGQTVTLRCDPISGHDNLYWYRRVMGKEIKFLLHFVKESKQDESGMPNNRFLAERTGGTYSTLKVQPAELEDSGVYFCASSQGQGPHEQYFGPGTRLTVT.